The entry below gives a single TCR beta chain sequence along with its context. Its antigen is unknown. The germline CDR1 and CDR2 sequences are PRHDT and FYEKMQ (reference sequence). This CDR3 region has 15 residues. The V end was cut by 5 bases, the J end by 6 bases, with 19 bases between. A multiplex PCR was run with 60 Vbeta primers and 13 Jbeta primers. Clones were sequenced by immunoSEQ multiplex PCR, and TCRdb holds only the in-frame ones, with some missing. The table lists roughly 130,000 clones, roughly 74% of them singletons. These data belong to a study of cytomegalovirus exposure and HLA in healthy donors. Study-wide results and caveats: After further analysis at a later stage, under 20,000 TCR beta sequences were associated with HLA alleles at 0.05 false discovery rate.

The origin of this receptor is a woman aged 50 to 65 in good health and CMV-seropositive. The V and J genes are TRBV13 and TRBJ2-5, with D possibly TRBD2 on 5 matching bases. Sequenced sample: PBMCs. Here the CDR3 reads CASSHLLGSGKTQYF. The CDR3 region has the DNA TGTGCCAGCAGCCACTTACTAGGGTCGGGTAAGACCCAGTACTTC.